The T cell receptor (beta chain) described here comes from a study of cytomegalovirus exposure and HLA in healthy donors (dated by TCRdb to about 2017). For the study in its entirety: According to an earlier analysis of a few hundred of the donors, roughly 180 million T cells yielded roughly 100 million unique TCR beta sequences and more than 250 Gb of sequence data. Donor age, sex, ethnicity and CMV serostatus were compiled together with the repertoire data. All discovery cohort repertoires had been generated on a single sequencing platform. The study used immunosequencing to profile the T cell repertoires of hundreds of subjects and linked those repertoires to cytomegalovirus serostatus. A handful of DR-DQ haplotypes were handled as single units for association and clustering because linkage in the cohort was strong. Rather than drawing on any new phenotypic data, the later analysis identified candidate immune exposures from TCR beta sequences and the way those sequences occurred across donors. On average, 235,054 unique TCR beta nucleotide sequences were sequenced per donor among roughly 430 genotyped donors of the cohort, with roughly 19% of those sequences being non-productive. An early release that covered about 600 HLA-typed donors contained 250 to 350 gigabases of sequencing data and approximately 85 million unique TCR sequences. An earlier analysis of approximately 500 of the donors applied high-throughput TCR beta sequencing to assess whether each TCR beta V gene segment acted as functional or pseudogenic. A later analysis re-analyzed previously published TCR beta repertoires from 666 donors and added high-resolution HLA genotyping to study TCR occurrence patterns. The aim of the study was to test whether cataloging public T cell receptors could identify signatures of past pathogen exposure. The number of donors typed differed by locus, with roughly 629-640 for A, B, C, DRB1 and DQB1, around 500 for DQA1, 600 to 610 for DPA1, and approximately 470 for DPB1. HLA typing included class I and class II loci at four-digit resolution. To predict cytomegalovirus infection status, the study brought together high-throughput TCR immunosequencing, statistical association of individual TCRs with disease status, and machine learning. A later genetic analysis took genome-wide SNP genotypes for 398 of the 666 donors and used that subset as a discovery cohort. Among the roughly 380 genotyped donors, approximately 82% belonged to the genetic ancestry cluster associated with self-reported Caucasian donors. In addition to the first cohort of several hundred subjects, a separate validation cohort of 100 to 150 different subjects was used.

The library came from the immunoSEQ multiplex PCR assay. For the multiplex PCR, a mixture combining 60 forward primers for TCR Vbeta segments and 13 reverse primers for TCR Jbeta segments was used. A multiplex PCR assay on genomic DNA amplified the CDR3 region of rearranged TCR beta genes. Amplified TCR beta libraries were sequenced as 87-base-pair reads on the Illumina HiSeq System. The authors' pipeline ran thus. In a later analysis, 77 million or so unique TCR beta chains were counted across the approximately 640 repertoires, and some 10 million of these chains were shared by at least two donors. To remove PCR and sequencing errors, raw reads were error-corrected and collapsed into unique sequences using a nearest-neighbor algorithm that merged closely related sequences. To assign V, D and J gene segments, CDR3 sequences were aligned to IMGT reference sequences. Each retained sequence needed at least a six-nucleotide match to both a V gene segment and a J gene segment. Rearrangements were called productive when the CDR3 lacked stop codons and stayed in frame with V and J; all others were non-productive. Following IMGT convention, CDR3 was defined as the stretch from the second conserved V-encoded cysteine to the conserved J-encoded phenylalanine. The earlier analysis of roughly 590 of the donors excluded sequences that lacked an unambiguous match to a single V gene segment. In an earlier analysis of more than 500 of the donors, a V segment was called functional when productive rearrangements were above 56.7%, and segregating when the standard deviation between donors exceeded 5%. To diagnose cytomegalovirus status from the catalog of TCR beta chain sequences, a statistical classification framework was built. V and J gene assignment, in a later analysis, came from comparing TCR nucleotide sequences with IMGT/GENE-DB human TR gene sequences. In a later analysis, CDR3 sequences and most-parsimonious VDJ recombination scenarios were assigned using the TCRdist pipeline. A later analysis defined each TCR beta chain by its CDR3 amino acid sequence plus V-gene family, and excluded reads lacking a unique V-gene family. A later analysis removed roughly 590 highly shared, low-generation-probability nucleotide sequences to deal with suspected cross-contamination and a sequencing artifact. A later analysis calculated a clonal expansion index for each public chain from normalized within-repertoire ranks of inferred template counts. In a later analysis, generation probabilities were computed with a VDJ recombination model fitted to out-of-frame rearrangements, and the resulting probabilities were checked against IGoR. In a later analysis, hypergeometric tests were used to score TCR-TCR, TCR-HLA and TCR-CMV co-occurrence, with a repertoire-size bias correction applied to TCR pairs. A later analysis estimated false discovery rates by permuting HLA or CMV assignments 20 times. In a later analysis, co-occurring TCRs were grouped using DBSCAN, and TCRdist sequence similarity was added for clustering within HLA-allele-positive subsets. Repertoires with fewer than 30,000 or more than 120,000 public chains were left out of co-occurrence clustering, as were roughly five repertoires with anomalous nucleotide sharing. The immuneACCESS repertoire file appears here via TCRdb, limited to in-frame rearrangements. These files lack a portion of the clones; in checked studies, under half of the deficit traces to unresolved V genes, and the cause of the others is not known. V and J calls and clone size come straight from that table; D and trimming were deduced from the DNA. The sample has over 150,000 clones on record, roughly 88% of them singletons. The top ten clonotypes cover more than 1% of the sample.

The CDR3 sequence holds 15 residues, the cysteine and phenylalanine included. Only the CDR3 region is kept as DNA, spanning 45 bases read in frame from base 1. CDR1 MNHNY and CDR2 SVGAGI are derived from the germline V gene (reference sequence). The trim is 3 bases for V and 0 bases for J, with a gap of 9 bases between the germline ends. The full study reports these points: In a later analysis, the rate of TCR association differed among HLA loci, with DRB1 alleles having the most associated TCRs and HLA-C alleles having the fewest. Because counts were too low, seventeen rarely observed V segments, including chromosome 9 orphons, were left out of the earlier analysis of over 550 of the donors. Most TCR sequences were observed very rarely across donors, whereas some public TCRs were present in many individuals. A later analysis found that most CMV-associated TCR beta chains appeared HLA-restricted, with HLA associations seemingly driven largely by CMV exposure. In vitro tests confirmed that a few of the cytomegalovirus-associated TCR beta chains recognize cytomegalovirus antigens. Some IMGT-functional V segments, including TRBV6-2 and TRBV6-3, could not be distinguished by the 87-base-pair reads and were therefore excluded. A later analysis reported that several top co-occurrence clusters appeared linked to parvovirus B19, influenza, CMV and Epstein-Barr virus. When HLA alleles, especially DR and DQ, strongly co-occurred, attributing TCR associations to individual alleles was difficult. A total of fewer than 200 TCR beta chains were listed by the study as associated with cytomegalovirus. Presence/absence analyses assumed roughly uniform sequencing depth across donors, an assumption that may not hold. Compared with equally common non-associated chains, HLA-associated TCR beta chains in a later analysis were more clonally expanded and had lower generation probabilities. In a later analysis, around 17,000 TCR beta sequences were associated with specific HLA alleles at a false discovery rate of 0.05. A later genetic analysis associated a missense DCLRE1C variant with V-gene and J-gene trimming of TCR beta chains, and an independent cohort replicated the association. The classifier was reported to diagnose cytomegalovirus status with high specificity and sensitivity in both the original cohort and the validation cohort. Because some donors lacked HLA typing at each locus, the association tests relied only on the typed subset. It was suggested by the authors that the approach could potentially be generalized to other disease states and immunological phenotypes. CMV serostatus was the only immune exposure information available for the cohort. A further reported finding was that TCR beta sequences accurately predicted the HLA-A and HLA-B alleles for most subjects in the first cohort. Correlated functional status among segregating V segments might be attributable to linkage disequilibrium, but an unknown experimental factor could not be ruled out. A cluster of highly shared sequence variants was judged likely to represent a technical artifact of the sequencing pipeline. The cohort was sequenced for TCR beta chains only, and without alpha or paired-chain data the features that could be detected were limited. In a later genetic analysis, fewer N-insertions in productive TCRs were reported among donors in an Asian-associated ancestry cluster than the roughly 640-donor mean. Broadly in line with IMGT annotations, most TCR beta V segments showed up in productive rearrangements about 87% or about 30% of the time in an earlier analysis of 450 to 750 of the donors.

On this clone: It has no known antigen specificity. Per-base qualities were not stored, and no clone one base away is much larger.

The cohort consisted of 600 to 750 healthy bone marrow donors. All cohort members were sampled while nominally healthy, although unrecorded immune exposures were likely present. The donor was CMV seronegative and was included in the group of over 300 seronegative cohort members. A peripheral blood sample was collected from each donor, and TCR beta sequencing was performed on peripheral blood mononuclear cells. The Qiagen DNeasy Blood Extraction Kit was used to extract genomic DNA from the blood cell samples. The sample was PBMCs. The origin of this receptor is a boy under 10 years old in good health and CMV-seronegative. In this chain, TRBV6-6 is recombined with TRBJ1-3, with an unclear D gene assignment. The DNA reads as follows: TGTGCCAGCAGTTATCAAGCCTTCTCTGGAAACACCATATATTTT. The encoded protein is CASSYQAFSGNTIYF.